The 4 T cell receptor beta chains below were found in one sample sequenced in a study of spatial heterogeneity in lung cancer. TCRdb itself ran the 5' RACE reads through MiXCR, one entry per CDR3 protein. Of more than 40,000 distinct CDR3 sequences in the sample, under 25% are singletons; the top ten hold about 7.2%. Documented time point: blood at routine non-recurrence follow-up after resection. The sequencing here drew on PBMCs, taken at follow-up. These receptors all stem from a female donor with early-stage non-small cell lung cancer.

This clonotype was found many times. The V gene is TRBV5-6, the J gene TRBJ2-1; TRBD1 or TRBD2 may be the D gene (5 bases each). Germline loops: CDR1 SGHDT, CDR2 YYEEEE. The germline V and J ends were trimmed by 4 bases and 10 bases, with 15 bases remaining between them. The CDR3 has 13 residues. CDR3 in DNA: TGTGCCAGCAGCCCCACGCAACGGGGCGAGCAGTTCTTC. It specifies CASSPTQRGEQFF.

The CDR3 loop reads CASEPGTDRNTIYF. In DNA form, the CDR3 reads TGTGCCAGCGAACCTGGGACAGACCGAAACACCATATATTTT. This sequence joins TRBV19 and TRBJ1-3; TRBD1 agrees at 7 bases. Germline CDR1 reads LNHDA; CDR2 reads SQIVND (reference sequence). With 9 bases clipped from V and 5 bases from J, the junction kept 10 bases outside the gene matches. The CDR3 length is 14 residues.

In its sample, this clonotype was seen a few times. This chain connects TRBV19 to TRBJ1-5; D call uncertain. The V end was cut by 6 bases, the J end by 4 bases, with 7 bases between. The CDR3 contains 12 residues. Germline CDR1 is LNHDA and CDR2 is SQIVND (reference sequence). The CDR3 DNA reads TGTGCCAGTAGGAGGTTTAATCAGCCCCAGCATTTT. This codes for CASRRFNQPQHF.

This clonotype was seen only a few times. This chain joins TRBV7-2 and TRBJ2-7, with 9 nucleotides matching TRBD2. CDR1 is SGHTA, CDR2 FQGNSA, per germline. The CDR3 loop spans 15 amino acids. V lost 5 bases to trimming and J lost 2 bases; unmatched junction nucleotides: 7. CDR3 DNA sequence: TGTGCCAGCAGCCTATTAGCGGGAGTTGCCTACGAGCAGTACTTC. Translation: CASSLLAGVAYEQYF.